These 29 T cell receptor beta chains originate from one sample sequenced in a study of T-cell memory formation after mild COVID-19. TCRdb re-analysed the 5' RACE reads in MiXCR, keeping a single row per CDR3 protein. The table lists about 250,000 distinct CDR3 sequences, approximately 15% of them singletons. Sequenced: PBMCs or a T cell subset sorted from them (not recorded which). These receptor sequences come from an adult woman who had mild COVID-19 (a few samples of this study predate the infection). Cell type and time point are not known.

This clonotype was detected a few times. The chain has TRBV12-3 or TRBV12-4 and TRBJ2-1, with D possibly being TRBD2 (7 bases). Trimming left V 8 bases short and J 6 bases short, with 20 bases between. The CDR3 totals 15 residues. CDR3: CASGGGGTSFNEQFF. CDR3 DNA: TGTGCCAGCGGGGGGGGCGGGACCAGCTTCAATGAGCAGTTCTTC.

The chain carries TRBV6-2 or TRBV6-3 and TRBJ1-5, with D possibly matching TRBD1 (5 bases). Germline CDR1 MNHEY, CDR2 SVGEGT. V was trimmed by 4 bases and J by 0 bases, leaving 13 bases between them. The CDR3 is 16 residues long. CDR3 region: CASSSRGVYSNQPQHF. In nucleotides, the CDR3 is TGTGCCAGCAGTTCCCGGGGGGTCTATAGCAATCAGCCCCAGCATTTT.

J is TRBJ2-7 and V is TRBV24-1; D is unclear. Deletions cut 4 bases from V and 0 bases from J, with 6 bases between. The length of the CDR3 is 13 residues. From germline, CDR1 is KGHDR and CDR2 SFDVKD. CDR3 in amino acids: CATSDANSYEQYF. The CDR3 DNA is TGTGCCACCAGTGACGCCAACTCCTACGAGCAGTACTTC.

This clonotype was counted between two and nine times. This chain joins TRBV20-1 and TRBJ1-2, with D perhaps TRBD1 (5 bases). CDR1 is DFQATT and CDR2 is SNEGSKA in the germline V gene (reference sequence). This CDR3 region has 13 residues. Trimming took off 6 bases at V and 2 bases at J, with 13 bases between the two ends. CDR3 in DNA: TGCAGTGCCAGCGGGACGACCAACTATGGCTACACCTTC. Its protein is CSASGTTNYGYTF.

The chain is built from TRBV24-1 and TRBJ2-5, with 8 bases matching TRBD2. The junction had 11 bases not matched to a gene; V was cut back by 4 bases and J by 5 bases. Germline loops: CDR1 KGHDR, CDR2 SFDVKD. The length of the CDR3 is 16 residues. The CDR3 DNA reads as TGTGCCACCAGTGACACCGCGGGGGGTGCTAGGGAGACCCAGTACTTC. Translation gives CATSDTAGGARETQYF.

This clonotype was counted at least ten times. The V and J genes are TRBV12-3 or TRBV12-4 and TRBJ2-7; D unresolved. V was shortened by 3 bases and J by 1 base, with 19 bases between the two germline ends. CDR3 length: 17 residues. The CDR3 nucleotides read TGTGCCAGCAGTTTCCCCCCCGGGTCTTCCCCATCCTACGAGCAGTACTTC. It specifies CASSFPPGSSPSYEQYF.

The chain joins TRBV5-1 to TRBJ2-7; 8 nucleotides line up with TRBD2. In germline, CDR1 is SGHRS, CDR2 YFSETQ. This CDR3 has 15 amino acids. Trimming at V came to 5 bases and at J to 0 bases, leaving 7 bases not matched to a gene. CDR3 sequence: CASSLLAASSYEQYF. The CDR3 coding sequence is TGCGCCAGCAGTCTACTAGCGGCGAGCTCCTACGAGCAGTACTTC.

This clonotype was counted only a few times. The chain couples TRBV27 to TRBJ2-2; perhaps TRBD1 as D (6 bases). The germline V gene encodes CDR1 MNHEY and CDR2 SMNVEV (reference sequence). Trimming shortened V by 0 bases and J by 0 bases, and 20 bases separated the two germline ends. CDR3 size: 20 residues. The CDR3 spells CASSLSGARTRRSNTGELFF. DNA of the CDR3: TGTGCCAGCAGTTTATCGGGGGCACGGACCCGCCGGTCGAACACCGGGGAGCTGTTTTTT.

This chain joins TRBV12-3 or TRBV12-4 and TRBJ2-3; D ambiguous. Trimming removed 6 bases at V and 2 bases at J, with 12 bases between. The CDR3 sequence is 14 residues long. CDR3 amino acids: CASRLSGATDTQYF. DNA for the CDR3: TGTGCCAGCAGACTTTCTGGAGCCACAGATACGCAGTATTTT.

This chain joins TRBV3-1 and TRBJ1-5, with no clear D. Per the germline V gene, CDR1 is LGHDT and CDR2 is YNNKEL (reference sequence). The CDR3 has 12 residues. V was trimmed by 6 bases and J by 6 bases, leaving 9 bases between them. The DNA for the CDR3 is TGTGCCAGCAGTGCCGGGAGTCAGCCCCAGCATTTT. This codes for CASSAGSQPQHF.

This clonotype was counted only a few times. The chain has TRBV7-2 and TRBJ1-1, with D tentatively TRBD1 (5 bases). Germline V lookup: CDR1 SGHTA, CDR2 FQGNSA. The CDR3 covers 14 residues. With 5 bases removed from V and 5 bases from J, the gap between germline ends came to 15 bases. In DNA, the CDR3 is TGTGCCAGCAGCGGGCAGGGAAAGAGTACTGAAGCTTTCTTT. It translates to CASSGQGKSTEAFF.

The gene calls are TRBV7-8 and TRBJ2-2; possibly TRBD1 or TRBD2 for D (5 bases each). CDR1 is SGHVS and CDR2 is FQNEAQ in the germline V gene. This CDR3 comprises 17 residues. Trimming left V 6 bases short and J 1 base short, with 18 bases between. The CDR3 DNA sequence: TGTGCCAGCAGTTATTCTCCGGGACGGATGAACACCGGGGAGCTGTTTTTT. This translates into CASSYSPGRMNTGELFF.

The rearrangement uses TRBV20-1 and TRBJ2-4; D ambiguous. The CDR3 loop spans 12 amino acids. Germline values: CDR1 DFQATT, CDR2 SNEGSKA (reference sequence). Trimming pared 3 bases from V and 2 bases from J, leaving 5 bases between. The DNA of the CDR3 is TGCAGTGCTAGGGGCCCCAAAAACATTCAGTACTTC. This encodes CSARGPKNIQYF.

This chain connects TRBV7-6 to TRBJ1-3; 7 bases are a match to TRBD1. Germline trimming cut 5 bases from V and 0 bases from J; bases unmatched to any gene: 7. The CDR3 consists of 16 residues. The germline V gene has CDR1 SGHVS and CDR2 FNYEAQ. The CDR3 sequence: CASSHRGIGSGNTIYF. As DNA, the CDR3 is TGTGCCAGCAGCCACAGGGGAATTGGCTCTGGAAACACCATATATTTT.

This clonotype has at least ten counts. The chain's CDR3 is CASSLGTETQYF. CDR3 nucleotide sequence: TGTGCCAGCAGTTTAGGGACAGAGACCCAGTACTTC. This chain links TRBV12-3 or TRBV12-4 with TRBJ2-5; D not resolved. The CDR3 is 12 residues long. Trimming took off 1 base at V and 4 bases at J, with 4 bases between the two ends.

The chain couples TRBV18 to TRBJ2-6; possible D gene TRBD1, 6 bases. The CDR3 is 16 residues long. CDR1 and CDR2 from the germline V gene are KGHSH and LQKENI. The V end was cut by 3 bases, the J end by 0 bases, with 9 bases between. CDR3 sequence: CASSPEQGSGANVLTF. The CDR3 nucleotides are TGTGCCAGCTCACCGGAACAGGGCTCTGGGGCCAACGTCCTGACTTTC.

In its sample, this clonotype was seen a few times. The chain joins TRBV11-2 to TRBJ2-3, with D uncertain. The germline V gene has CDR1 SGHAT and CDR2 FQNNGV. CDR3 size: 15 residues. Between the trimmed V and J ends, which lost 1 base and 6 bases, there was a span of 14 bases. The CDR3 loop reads CASSLGMGVSDTQYF. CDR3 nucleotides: TGTGCCAGCAGCTTAGGGATGGGTGTTTCGGATACGCAGTATTTT.

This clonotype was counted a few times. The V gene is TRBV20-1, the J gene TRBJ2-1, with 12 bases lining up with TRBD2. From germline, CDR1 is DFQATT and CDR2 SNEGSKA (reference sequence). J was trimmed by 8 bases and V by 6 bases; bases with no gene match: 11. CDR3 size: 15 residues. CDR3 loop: CSAPTSGSPGDEQFF. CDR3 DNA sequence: TGCAGTGCACCGACTAGCGGGAGCCCCGGGGATGAGCAGTTCTTC.

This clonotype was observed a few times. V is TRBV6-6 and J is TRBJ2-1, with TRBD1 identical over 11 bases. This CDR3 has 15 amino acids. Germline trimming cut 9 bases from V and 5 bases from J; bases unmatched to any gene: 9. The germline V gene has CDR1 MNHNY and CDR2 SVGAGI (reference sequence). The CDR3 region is CASSPGTGGNNEQFF. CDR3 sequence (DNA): TGTGCCAGTAGCCCCGGGACAGGGGGGAACAATGAGCAGTTCTTC.

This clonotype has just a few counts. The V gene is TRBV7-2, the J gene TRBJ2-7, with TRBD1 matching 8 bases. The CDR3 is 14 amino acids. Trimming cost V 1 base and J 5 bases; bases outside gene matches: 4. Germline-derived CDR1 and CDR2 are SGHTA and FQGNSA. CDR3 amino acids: CASSLDPGGHEQYF. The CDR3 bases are TGTGCCAGCAGCTTAGATCCAGGGGGCCACGAGCAGTACTTC.

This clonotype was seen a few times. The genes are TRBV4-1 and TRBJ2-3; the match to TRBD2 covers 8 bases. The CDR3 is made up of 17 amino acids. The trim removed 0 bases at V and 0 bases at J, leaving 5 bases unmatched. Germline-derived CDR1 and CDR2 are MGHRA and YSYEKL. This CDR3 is CASSQDLLAGSTDTQYF. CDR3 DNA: TGCGCCAGCAGCCAAGATCTGCTAGCGGGCAGCACAGATACGCAGTATTTT.

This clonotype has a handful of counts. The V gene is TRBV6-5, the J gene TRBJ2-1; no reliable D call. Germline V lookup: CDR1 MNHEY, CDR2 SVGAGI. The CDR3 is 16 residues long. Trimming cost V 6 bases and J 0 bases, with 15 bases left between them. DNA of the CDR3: TGTGCCAGCAGCCTATTGGGTTATGGCTCCTACAATGAGCAGTTCTTC. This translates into CASSLLGYGSYNEQFF.

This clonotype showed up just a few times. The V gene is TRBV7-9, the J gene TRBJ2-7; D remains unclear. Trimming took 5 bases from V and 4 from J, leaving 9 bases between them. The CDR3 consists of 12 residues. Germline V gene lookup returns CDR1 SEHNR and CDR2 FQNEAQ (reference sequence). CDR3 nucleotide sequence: TGTGCCAGCAGCCAACACGGGTACGAGCAGTACTTC. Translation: CASSQHGYEQYF.

This CDR3 is CSARRGGRAAYGYTF. The CDR3, as DNA: TGCAGTGCTAGGAGGGGTGGCAGGGCGGCCTATGGCTACACCTTC. V and J are TRBV20-1 and TRBJ1-2; D may be TRBD1 (5 bases). From germline, CDR1 is DFQATT and CDR2 SNEGSKA (reference sequence). V was trimmed by 3 bases and J by 4 bases, leaving 18 bases between them. This CDR3 comprises 15 residues.

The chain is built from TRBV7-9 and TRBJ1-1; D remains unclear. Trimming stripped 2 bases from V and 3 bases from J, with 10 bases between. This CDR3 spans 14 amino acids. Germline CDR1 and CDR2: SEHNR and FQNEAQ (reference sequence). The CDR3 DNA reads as TGTGCCAGCAGCTTAATTCCTAAGGACACTGAAGCTTTCTTT. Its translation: CASSLIPKDTEAFF.

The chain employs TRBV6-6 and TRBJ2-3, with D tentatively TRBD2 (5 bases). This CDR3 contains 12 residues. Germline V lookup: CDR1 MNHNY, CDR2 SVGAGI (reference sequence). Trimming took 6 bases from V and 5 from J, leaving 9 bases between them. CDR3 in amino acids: CASSPGIDTQYF. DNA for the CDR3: TGTGCCAGCAGCCCGGGGATAGATACGCAGTATTTT.

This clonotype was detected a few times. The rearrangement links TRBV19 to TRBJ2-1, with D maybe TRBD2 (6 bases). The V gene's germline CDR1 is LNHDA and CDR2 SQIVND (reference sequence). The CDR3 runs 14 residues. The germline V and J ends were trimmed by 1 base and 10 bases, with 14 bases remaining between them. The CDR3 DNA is TGTGCCAGTAGTATAGTCCAGGACTACGGGGAGCAGTTCTTC. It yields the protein CASSIVQDYGEQFF.

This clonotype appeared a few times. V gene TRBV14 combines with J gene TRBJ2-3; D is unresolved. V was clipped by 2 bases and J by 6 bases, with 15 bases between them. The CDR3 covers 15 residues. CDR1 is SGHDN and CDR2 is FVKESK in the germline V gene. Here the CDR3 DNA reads TGTGCCAGCAGCCAACGCGGAACCTACCTGGATACGCAGTATTTT. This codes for CASSQRGTYLDTQYF.

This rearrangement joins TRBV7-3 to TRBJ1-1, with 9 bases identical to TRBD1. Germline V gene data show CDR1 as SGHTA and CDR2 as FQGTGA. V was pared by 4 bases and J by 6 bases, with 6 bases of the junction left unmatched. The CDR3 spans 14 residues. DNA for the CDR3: TGTGCCAGCAGCTCGACAGGGGGGCCTGCTGAAGCTTTCTTT. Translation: CASSSTGGPAEAFF. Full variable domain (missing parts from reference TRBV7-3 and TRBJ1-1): GAGVSQTPSNKVTEKGKYVELRCDPISGHTALYWYRQSLGQGPEFLIYFQGTGAADDSGLPNDRFFAVRPEGSVSTLKIQRTERGDSAVYLCASSSTGGPAEAFFGQGTRLTVV.